These 5 T cell receptor beta chains were all obtained from the same sample, sequenced in a study of blood T cell repertoires in COVID-19. Profiling relied on immunoSEQ multiplex PCR, and the TCRdb table lists in-frame clones only, not all of them. The sample consists of around 160,000 clones, around 83% of them appearing once. Sequenced material: PBMCs or T cells enriched from blood (not recorded which). These receptors were taken from a woman between 45 and 60 years old who had been exposed to COVID-19.

The V and J genes are TRBV5-1 and TRBJ1-6; 8 bases agree with TRBD1. J gave up 8 bases and V 5 bases, and 9 bases lay outside the gene matches. CDR1 SGHRS and CDR2 YFSETQ come from the germline V gene. CDR3 size: 15 residues. The CDR3 loop is CASRLTDRADSPLHF. The CDR3 DNA follows: TGCGCCAGCAGGCTAACGGACAGGGCGGATTCACCCCTCCACTTT.

The chain carries TRBV24-1 and TRBJ2-3; 7 nucleotides line up with TRBD2. The V gene's germline CDR1 is KGHDR and CDR2 SFDVKD. The CDR3 consists of 12 residues. J was trimmed by 9 bases and V by 4 bases; bases with no gene match: 3. CDR3 nucleotides: TGTGCCACCAGTGACCTCGGGGGGACGCAGTATTTT. It specifies CATSDLGGTQYF.

The gene calls are TRBV16 and TRBJ1-6, with a weak D call TRBD1 (6 bases). V was trimmed by 2 bases and J by 13 bases, leaving 12 bases between them. The CDR3 loop spans 13 amino acids. Germline CDR1 and CDR2: KGHSY and FQNENV. The CDR3, as DNA: TGTGCCAGCAGCCAACTGACAGGATCGCCCCTCCACTTT. Protein sequence: CASSQLTGSPLHF.

This chain uses TRBV27 with TRBJ1-4; 7 bases line up with TRBD1. This CDR3 contains 14 residues. Germline loops: CDR1 MNHEY, CDR2 SMNVEV (reference sequence). The V gene end was trimmed by 3 bases and the J gene end by 8 bases; junction bases not matched to a gene: 6. CDR3 residues: CASSFVSGGEKLFF. In DNA, the CDR3 is TGTGCCAGCAGTTTCGTGTCAGGGGGAGAAAAACTGTTTTTT.

This chain uses TRBV21-1 with TRBJ2-7; the table names TRBD1, a call not compared with the DNA. TRBV21-1 counts as a pseudogene. The length of the CDR3 is 20 residues. DNA for the CDR3: TGTGCCAGCAGCAAAGACCACTCAGCGTGGACAGGGCGGAAGACCTACGAGCAGTACTTC. Translation: CASSKDHSAWTGRKTYEQYF.